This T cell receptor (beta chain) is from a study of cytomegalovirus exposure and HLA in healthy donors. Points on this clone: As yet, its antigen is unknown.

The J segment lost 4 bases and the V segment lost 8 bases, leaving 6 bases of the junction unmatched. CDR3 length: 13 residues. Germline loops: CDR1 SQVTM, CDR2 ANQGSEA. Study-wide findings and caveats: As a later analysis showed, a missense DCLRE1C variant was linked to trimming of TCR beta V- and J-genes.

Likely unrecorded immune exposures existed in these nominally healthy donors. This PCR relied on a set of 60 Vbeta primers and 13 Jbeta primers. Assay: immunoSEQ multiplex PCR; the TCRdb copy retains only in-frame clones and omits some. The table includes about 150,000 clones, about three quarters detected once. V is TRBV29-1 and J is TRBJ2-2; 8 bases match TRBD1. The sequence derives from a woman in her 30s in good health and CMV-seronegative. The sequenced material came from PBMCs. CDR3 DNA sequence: TGCAGCACTCGGACAGGGACCACCGGGGAGCTGTTTTTT. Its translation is CSTRTGTTGELFF.